This entry lists 14 T cell receptor beta chains sequenced from one sample in a study of Graves' ophthalmopathy and Graves' hyperthyroidism. Scientists amplified the TCR beta CDR3 regions from RNA transcripts. Investigators did first-round RT-PCR with HTBI primers, then second-round multiplex PCR. MiXCR was run by TCRdb on the multiplex PCR reads, yielding one entry per CDR3 protein. The sample shows over 45,000 distinct CDR3 sequences, over 40% of them seen only once. Sequenced sample: peripheral blood. The source of these receptors is an adult man with Graves' ophthalmopathy.

This clonotype was seen many times. The rearrangement joins TRBV10-3 to TRBJ2-3; D possibly corresponds to TRBD2 (6 bases). The germline V and J ends were trimmed by 4 bases and 2 bases, with 13 bases remaining between them. Per germline, CDR1 ENHRY and CDR2 SYGVKD. This CDR3 has 15 amino acids. This CDR3 reads CAISAPGDLTDTQYF. CDR3 nucleotides: TGTGCCATCAGTGCCCCGGGGGACCTCACAGATACGCAGTATTTT.

The CDR3 nucleotides are TGTGCCAGCAGTGGTAACAGGAACGCGAACACCGGGGAGCTGTTTTTT. This translates into CASSGNRNANTGELFF. The chain joins TRBV6-1 to TRBJ2-2, with a weak D call TRBD1 (5 bases). Germline V lookup: CDR1 MNHNS, CDR2 SASEGT. This CDR3 comprises 16 residues. Between the trimmed V and J ends, which lost 4 bases and 0 bases, there was a span of 12 bases.

The V gene is TRBV14, the J gene TRBJ1-1; TRBD1 matches 9 bases. This CDR3 comprises 14 residues. With V trimmed by 3 bases and J by 7 bases, 6 bases remained unmatched. CDR1 is SGHDN, CDR2 FVKESK, per germline. CDR3 sequence reads: CASSHFDRGVEAFF. The CDR3 DNA sequence: TGTGCCAGCAGCCATTTCGACAGGGGGGTTGAAGCTTTCTTT.

The table lists this clonotype with many counts. J is TRBJ1-4 and V is TRBV28; TRBD1 agrees at 8 bases. This CDR3 is 16 amino acids long. Germline CDR1 and CDR2: MDHEN and SYDVKM. The J segment lost 5 bases and the V segment lost 6 bases, leaving 11 bases of the junction unmatched. The CDR3 bases are TGTGCCAGCAGCCTGGCTCCGGGACAGGTGAATGAAAAACTGTTTTTT. This translates into CASSLAPGQVNEKLFF.

The rearrangement uses TRBV7-2 and TRBJ1-3, with D possibly TRBD1 on 5 matching bases. Germline values: CDR1 SGHTA, CDR2 FQGNSA. V was clipped by 5 bases and J by 0 bases, with 14 bases between them. This CDR3 is built from 16 residues. The CDR3 sequence is CASSIPGPSSGNTIYF. In nucleotides, the CDR3 is TGTGCCAGCAGCATTCCGGGACCCAGCTCTGGAAACACCATATATTTT.

As for this clonotype: A read error may produce the germline difference seen at one junction end. The DNA of the CDR3 is TGTGCCAGCAGCATAGGGCGTAACACTGGGGAGCTGTTTTTT. It translates to CASSIGRNTGELFF. This chain links TRBV7-2 with TRBJ2-2; the D is unclear. CDR3 length: 14 amino acids. Germline V gives CDR1 SGHTA, CDR2 FQGNSA.

For the CDR3, the DNA is TGTGCCAGCAGTGATTGGGGGGCCGGGGATACGCAGTATTTT. Translating it yields CASSDWGAGDTQYF. The chain employs TRBV6-4 and TRBJ2-3; D possibly uses TRBD1 or TRBD2 (6 bases each). From germline, CDR1 is MRHNA and CDR2 SNTAGT. Deletions cut 3 bases from V and 6 bases from J, with 13 bases between. CDR3 length: 14 residues.

In nucleotides, the CDR3 is TGCAGCGTTGAAGCGGTGAACAGACACTATGGCTACACCTTC. This gives the protein CSVEAVNRHYGYTF. The rearrangement uses TRBV29-1 and TRBJ1-2; unclear D gene. Germline CDR1 SQVTM, CDR2 ANQGSEA. The V and J ends lost 1 base and 3 bases respectively, with 12 bases between them. CDR3 length: 14 amino acids.

The chain carries TRBV6-2 or TRBV6-3 and TRBJ1-1, with a tentative D call TRBD1 (6 bases). CDR1 and CDR2 from the germline V gene are MNHEY and SVGEGT. This CDR3 is 18 amino acids long. Deletions cut 4 bases from V and 4 bases from J, with 25 bases between. CDR3 in DNA: TGTGCCAGCAGTTCTGCGGGGTTCGACAGGCGGAGTCCCACTGAAGCTTTCTTT. Translation: CASSSAGFDRRSPTEAFF.

Remarks on this clonotype: The junction does not match germline at one end; this may be a read error. The CDR3 DNA is TGCGGTGCCCGCATAGCGGGAGAGCGGGGAGCGCAGTACTTC. Its translation: CGARIAGERGAQYF. The J gene is TRBJ2-7, the V gene TRBV20-1; the match to TRBD2 covers 9 bases. CDR1 and CDR2 (germline): DFQATT, SNEGSKA (reference sequence). This CDR3 has 14 residues.

This clonotype was seen only once. This chain connects TRBV2 to TRBJ1-1, with a possible D match to TRBD1 (5 bases). Trimming left V 6 bases short and J 1 base short, with 15 bases between. Germline V gene lookup returns CDR1 SNHLY and CDR2 FYNNEI. This CDR3 has 15 residues. DNA for the CDR3: TGTGCCAGCAGCCCGGCAAGGGGTGGGAACACTGAAGCTTTCTTT. The encoded protein is CASSPARGGNTEAFF.

As concerns this clonotype: The junction differs from germline at one of its ends, possibly a read error. The CDR3 here is CASSLGVQGTTEAF. The CDR3 DNA sequence: TGTGCCAGCAGCTTGGGGGTTCAGGGGACCACTGAAGCTTTC. The chain couples TRBV7-6 to TRBJ2-6; possible D gene TRBD1, 6 bases. The CDR3 has 14 amino acids. CDR1 and CDR2 from the germline V gene are SGHVS and FNYEAQ.

V usage is TRBV20-1 and J usage is TRBJ2-3, with 9 bases fitting TRBD2. Germline loops: CDR1 DFQATT, CDR2 SNEGSKA (reference sequence). J lost 2 bases, V lost 5 bases, and 8 bases had no gene match. The CDR3 totals 15 residues. This CDR3 is CSAQKGLAITDTQYF. Here the CDR3 DNA reads TGCAGTGCTCAGAAGGGACTAGCTATCACAGATACGCAGTATTTT.

In this sample, this clonotype turned up many times. The rearrangement joins TRBV20-1 to TRBJ2-7, with a possible D match to TRBD1 (6 bases). V was pared by 5 bases and J by 0 bases, with 14 bases between. The CDR3 totals 14 residues. CDR1 and CDR2 (germline): DFQATT, SNEGSKA (reference sequence). The CDR3 protein is CSAPPTGASYEQYF. The DNA of the CDR3 is TGCAGTGCTCCCCCGACAGGCGCCTCCTACGAGCAGTACTTC.